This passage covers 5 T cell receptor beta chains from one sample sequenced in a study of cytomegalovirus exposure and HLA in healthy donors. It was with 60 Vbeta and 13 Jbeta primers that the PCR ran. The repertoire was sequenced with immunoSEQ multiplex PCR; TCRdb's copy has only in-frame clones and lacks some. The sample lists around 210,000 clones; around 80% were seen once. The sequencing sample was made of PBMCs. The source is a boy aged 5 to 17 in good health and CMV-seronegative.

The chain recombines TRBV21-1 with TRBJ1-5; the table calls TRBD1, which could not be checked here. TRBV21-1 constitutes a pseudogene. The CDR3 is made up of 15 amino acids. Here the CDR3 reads CASSKGRGRDQPQHF. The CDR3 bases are TGTGCCAGCAGCAAAGGGAGGGGGCGAGATCAGCCCCAGCATTTT.

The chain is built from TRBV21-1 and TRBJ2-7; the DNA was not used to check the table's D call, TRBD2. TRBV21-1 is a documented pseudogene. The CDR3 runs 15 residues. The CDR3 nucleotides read TGTGCCAGCAGCAAAGCCGGAGGAAATGGCTACGAGCAGTACTTC. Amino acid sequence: CASSKAGGNGYEQYF.

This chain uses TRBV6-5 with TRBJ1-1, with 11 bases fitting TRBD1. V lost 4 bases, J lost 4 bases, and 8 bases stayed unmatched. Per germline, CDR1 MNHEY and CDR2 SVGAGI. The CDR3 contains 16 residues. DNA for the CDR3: TGTGCCAGCAGTTCCCCGGGACAGGGGGTGATCACTGAAGCTTTCTTT. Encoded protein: CASSSPGQGVITEAFF.

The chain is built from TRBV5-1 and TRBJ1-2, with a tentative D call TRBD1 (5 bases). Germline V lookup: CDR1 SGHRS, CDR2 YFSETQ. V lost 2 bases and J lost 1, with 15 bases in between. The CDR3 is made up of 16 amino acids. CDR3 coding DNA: TGCGCCAGCAGCTTCCCTGTCGGGGGATATAACTATGGCTACACCTTC. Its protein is CASSFPVGGYNYGYTF.

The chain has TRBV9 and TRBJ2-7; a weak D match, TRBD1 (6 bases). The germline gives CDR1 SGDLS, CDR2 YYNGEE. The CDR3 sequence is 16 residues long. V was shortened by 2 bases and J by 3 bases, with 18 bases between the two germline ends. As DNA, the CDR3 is TGTGCCAGCAGCGTGGAACCAACCGGACAGAGCTACGAGCAGTACTTC. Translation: CASSVEPTGQSYEQYF.